One sample yielded the 9 T cell receptor beta chains listed below, sequenced in a study of blood T cell repertoires in COVID-19. TCRdb keeps only in-frame clones here, not all; method: immunoSEQ multiplex PCR. The table records some 200,000 clones, around 84% of them present only once. Sequencing used peripheral blood. The receptors originated from a man of 80 years or more with acute or convalescent COVID-19.

The rearrangement uses TRBV6-6 and TRBJ2-2, with D perhaps TRBD2 (6 bases). The CDR3 length is 15 residues. Trimming took off 0 bases at V and 5 bases at J, with 10 bases between the two ends. The germline V gene has CDR1 MNHNY and CDR2 SVGAGI (reference sequence). CDR3 nucleotide sequence: TGTGCCAGCAGTTACTCGGCAGGGAGGACCGGGGAGCTGTTTTTT. This codes for CASSYSAGRTGELFF.

The rearrangement joins TRBV30 to TRBJ2-3; 8 bases match TRBD2. Trimming at V came to 1 base and at J to 7 bases, leaving 7 bases not matched to a gene. The CDR3 runs to 14 residues. Germline V gene data show CDR1 as GTSNPN and CDR2 as SVGIG (reference sequence). In nucleotides, the CDR3 is TGTGCCTGGAGTGGGACGGGAGGGCGGTATACGCAGTATTTT. Translation gives CAWSGTGGRYTQYF.

The CDR3, as DNA: TGTGCCAGCACATCGACAGGGCCGGCGAACACCATATATTTT. Protein sequence: CASTSTGPANTIYF. The chain has TRBV11-2 and TRBJ1-3; 7 nucleotides match TRBD1. Germline values: CDR1 SGHAT, CDR2 FQNNGV. V was pared by 7 bases and J by 7 bases, with 10 bases of the junction left unmatched. The CDR3 loop spans 14 amino acids.

The gene calls are TRBV5-1 and TRBJ2-3, with a possible D match to TRBD2 (6 bases). The V gene lost 5 bases and the J gene lost 1 base, with 11 bases spanning the gap. The length of the CDR3 is 14 residues. From germline, CDR1 is SGHRS and CDR2 YFSETQ. CDR3 in DNA: TGCGCCAGCAGTACGGGAGTAGGCACAGATACGCAGTATTTT. This gives the protein CASSTGVGTDTQYF.

This clone has only a few counts. The rearrangement uses TRBV6-5 and TRBJ2-7; 8 bases are shared with TRBD2. The CDR3 consists of 15 residues. V shed 6 bases, J shed 2 bases, and the junction held 9 bases outside the gene matches. Per germline, CDR1 MNHEY and CDR2 SVGAGI. The chain's CDR3 is CASRSSGSRPYEQYF. The CDR3 nucleotides are TGTGCCAGCAGATCGAGCGGGAGTCGGCCCTACGAGCAGTACTTC.

The chain combines TRBV5-4 with TRBJ2-3; D perhaps matches TRBD1 (6 bases). Germline CDR1 is SGHNT and CDR2 is YYREEE (reference sequence). V was clipped by 0 bases and J by 1 base, with 6 bases between them. The length of the CDR3 is 14 residues. CDR3 in DNA: TGTGCCAGCAGCTTGGCAGGGGGCACAGATACGCAGTATTTT. Residues: CASSLAGGTDTQYF.

This clone was seen just once. The chain couples TRBV5-4 to TRBJ2-7; no reliable D call. Trimming stripped 0 bases from V and 0 bases from J, with 4 bases between. The CDR3 is made up of 13 amino acids. Germline V gives CDR1 SGHNT, CDR2 YYREEE (reference sequence). The CDR3 region has the DNA TGTGCCAGCAGCTTGGTTAGCTCCTACGAGCAGTACTTC. Protein product: CASSLVSSYEQYF.

The chain has TRBV7-6 and TRBJ2-1; 9 nucleotides line up with TRBD2. Germline V gives CDR1 SGHVS, CDR2 FNYEAQ. The CDR3 length is 15 residues. V gave up 5 bases and J gave up 7 bases; unmatched junction bases: 9. CDR3 in DNA: TGTGCCAGCAGCCGGACCGGGACTAGCTTGAATGAGCAGTTCTTC. This codes for CASSRTGTSLNEQFF.

This chain joins TRBV6-5 and TRBJ2-2, with D possibly TRBD1 on 6 matching bases. The CDR3 extends over 15 amino acids. The germline CDR1 and CDR2 sequences are MNHEY and SVGAGI. With 2 bases removed from V and 0 bases from J, the gap between germline ends came to 7 bases. CDR3 DNA: TGTGCCAGCAGTTACGGGACACCGAACACCGGGGAGCTGTTTTTT. Its translation is CASSYGTPNTGELFF.